These T cell receptor beta chains were read from a single sample in a study of blood T cell repertoires in COVID-19. Using immunoSEQ multiplex PCR, the repertoire was profiled, and TCRdb retains in-frame clones only, with some absent. Of roughly 100,000 clones in the sample, around four fifths were seen once. Input material: peripheral blood. The receptors come from a man in his fifties or sixties with acute or convalescent COVID-19. Both conserved end residues are trimmed from each CDR3. Fields, in order: V gene, J gene, CDR3 protein.

V: TRBV6-1; J: TRBJ2-1; CDR3: ASSEEGHPNNEQF
V: TRBV5-1; J: TRBJ2-3; CDR3: ASSLAQRGTDTQY
V: TRBV5-1; J: TRBJ2-1; CDR3: ASSEGGDEQF
V: TRBV18; J: TRBJ2-3; CDR3: ASSPGELSTDTQY
V: TRBV19; J: TRBJ1-1; CDR3: ASISGRARNTEAF
V: TRBV20-1; J: TRBJ2-1; CDR3: SAPQGNEQF
V: TRBV28; J: TRBJ1-4; CDR3: ASRSGQGEKLF
V: TRBV19; J: TRBJ1-1; CDR3: ASRQSNRGNTEAF
V: TRBV27; J: TRBJ1-2; CDR3: ASGRHRGRIYGYT
V: TRBV5-4; J: TRBJ2-3; CDR3: ASSEGLAGVNRDTQY
V: TRBV19; J: TRBJ1-2; CDR3: ASSIAVVTDRAYGYT
V: TRBV3-1/TRBV3-2; J: TRBJ2-3; CDR3: ASSHREAGDTQY
V: TRBV5-4; J: TRBJ2-1; CDR3: ASSLELINEQF
V: TRBV11-2; J: TRBJ1-4; CDR3: ASSLAGQGDEKLF
V: TRBV6-2/TRBV6-3; J: TRBJ1-1; CDR3: ASSYETGGPNTEAF
V: TRBV27; J: TRBJ2-5; CDR3: ASRGQGETQY
V: TRBV11-2; J: TRBJ2-1; CDR3: ASSLIAGAYNEQF
V: TRBV20-1; J: TRBJ2-5; CDR3: SASTRETQY
V: TRBV6-2/TRBV6-3; J: TRBJ1-1; CDR3: ASSFDQWNTEAF
V: TRBV27; J: TRBJ1-1; CDR3: ASSLGGQGTEAF
V: TRBV21-1; J: TRBJ2-7; CDR3: AILQASYEQY
V: TRBV6-2/TRBV6-3; J: TRBJ1-1; CDR3: ASSYHRGSTEAF
V: TRBV28; J: TRBJ1-1; CDR3: ASIGGVNTEAF
V: TRBV13; J: TRBJ2-7; CDR3: ASSLTSGIYEQY
V: TRBV28; J: TRBJ2-5; CDR3: AAGGWGETQY
V: TRBV5-4; J: TRBJ1-1; CDR3: ASSLAGTANTEAF
V: TRBV19; J: TRBJ1-6; CDR3: ASSSGGFSPLH
V: TRBV5-1; J: TRBJ2-1; CDR3: ASSQYNEQF
V: TRBV3-1/TRBV3-2; J: TRBJ2-3; CDR3: ASSQELGTSGGTDTQY
V: TRBV28; J: TRBJ1-1; CDR3: ASSPPHRGTEAF
V: TRBV5-1; J: TRBJ2-5; CDR3: ASSPGTGGGSETQY
V: TRBV12-5; J: TRBJ2-2; CDR3: ASGLQGTGELF
V: TRBV28; J: TRBJ1-6; CDR3: ASSFEGSPLH
V: TRBV29-1; J: TRBJ1-1; CDR3: SGGQGIDTEAF
V: TRBV7-9; J: TRBJ2-1; CDR3: ASSLVLAGNEQF
V: TRBV6-5; J: TRBJ2-2; CDR3: ASSFQLTEHGELF
V: TRBV6-5; J: TRBJ1-1; CDR3: ASRTGGVNTEAF
V: TRBV7-8; J: TRBJ1-1; CDR3: ASSPLDGGSGTEAF
V: TRBV7-9; J: TRBJ1-3; CDR3: ASSLAQRALPGNTIY
V: TRBV7-8; J: TRBJ2-6; CDR3: ASSLAYNGANVLT
V: TRBV5-5; J: TRBJ1-5; CDR3: ASSLRTQDQPQH
V: TRBV6-6; J: TRBJ2-7; CDR3: ASSYWGGSGSYEQY
V: TRBV5-6; J: TRBJ2-3; CDR3: ASSLPGTSLTDTQY
V: TRBV27; J: TRBJ1-6; CDR3: ASSFPGEAPLH
V: TRBV12-3/TRBV12-4; J: TRBJ1-2; CDR3: ASSKGGYGYT
V: TRBV27; J: TRBJ1-2; CDR3: ASSLQGNYGYT
V: TRBV24-1; J: TRBJ2-3; CDR3: ATSTSGTAYTQY
V: TRBV5-1; J: TRBJ1-6; CDR3: ASSSGTGSARTSPLH
V: TRBV14; J: TRBJ1-1; CDR3: ASRPTQGAYTEAF
V: TRBV7-2; J: TRBJ2-4; CDR3: ASSWDRGVIQY
V: TRBV5-1; J: TRBJ2-7; CDR3: ASSHQRDRSYEQY
V: TRBV2; J: TRBJ2-1; CDR3: ASSWTSLYYNEQF
V: TRBV24-1; J: TRBJ1-4; CDR3: ATSDYRDKNEKLF